Listed below are T cell receptor beta chains from one sample, sequenced in a study of cytomegalovirus exposure and HLA in healthy donors. Measured with immunoSEQ multiplex PCR; TCRdb has only the in-frame clones, and not every one. The sample records 95,000 to 150,000 clones, approximately 80% being singletons. Input material: PBMCs. Receptor source: a human donor in good health. Both conserved end residues are part of each CDR3. A D gene is named only where the DNA matches it firmly. Clone size is given for some rows only: seen once, a few or many times, or a class if the clone is expanded.

NA	TRBJ2-1	TRBV6-1	NA	CATLMGQWEQFF	TGTGCCACCCTGATGGGGCAATGGGAGCAGTTCTTC
NA	TRBJ2-5	TRBV2	few	CASTRSQETQYF	TGTGCCAGCACGAGAAGCCAAGAGACCCAGTACTTC
NA	TRBJ2-7	TRBV6-5	NA	CASRKGVGEQYF	TGTGCCAGCAGGAAGGGGGTCGGCGAGCAGTACTTC
TRBD2	TRBJ2-1	TRBV4-2	NA	CASSPQEVAGGLYNEQFF	TGTGCCAGCAGCCCCCAGGAAGTAGCGGGAGGCCTCTACAATGAGCAGTTCTTC
TRBD1	TRBJ1-6	TRBV2	NA	CASRETGGINSPLHF	TGTGCCAGCAGGGAAACAGGGGGCATTAATTCACCCCTCCACTTT
TRBD1	TRBJ2-3	TRBV19	NA	CAIPRRDRATDTQYF	TGTGCCATCCCCCGGCGGGACAGGGCCACAGATACGCAGTATTTT
TRBD1	TRBJ2-7	TRBV5-5	NA	CASSPSPGQPLLEQYF	TGTGCCAGCAGCCCTTCTCCGGGACAGCCGTTATTGGAGCAGTACTTC
TRBD1	TRBJ2-3	TRBV5-6	NA	CASSNRDSSADTQYF	TGTGCCAGCAGCAACAGGGACAGCTCCGCAGATACGCAGTATTTT
NA	TRBJ2-2	TRBV19	NA	CASKMSLAKRPPNTGELFF	TGTGCCAGTAAAATGAGCCTGGCCAAGCGGCCACCGAACACCGGGGAGCTGTTTTTT
NA	TRBJ2-2	TRBV28	NA	CASTLSRTGELFF	TGTGCCAGCACCTTAAGCCGGACCGGGGAGCTGTTTTTT
TRBD2	TRBJ2-3	TRBV7-6	NA	CASSRDYTDTQYF	TGTGCCAGCAGCCGGGACTACACAGATACGCAGTATTTT
TRBD1	TRBJ2-2	TRBV11-2	few	CASSLFGQGAGELFF	TGTGCCAGCAGCTTATTCGGACAGGGGGCCGGGGAGCTGTTTTTT
NA	TRBJ1-1	TRBV27	NA	CASTPGGGATEAFF	TGTGCCAGCACCCCTGGAGGAGGGGCCACTGAAGCTTTCTTT
NA	TRBJ2-5	TRBV6-6	once	CAARRSNQETQYF	TGTGCGGCTCGCAGATCGAACCAAGAGACCCAGTACTTC
NA	TRBJ1-2	TRBV5-1	NA	CASSLSGGTLPNYGYTF	TGCGCCAGCAGCTTGTCGGGGGGCACTTTACCTAACTATGGCTACACCTTC
TRBD2	TRBJ2-1	TRBV6-4	NA	CASSDSSSGSNEQFF	TGTGCCAGCAGTGACTCGAGTAGCGGGAGCAATGAGCAGTTCTTC
NA	TRBJ1-5	TRBV28	NA	CASSRLAPQHF	TGTGCCAGCAGTCGACTCGCGCCCCAGCATTTT
TRBD2	TRBJ2-1	TRBV5-1	NA	CASSSTLNAATSGSQNEQFF	TGCGCCAGCAGCTCCACCTTGAACGCAGCGACTAGCGGGAGTCAGAATGAGCAGTTCTTC
TRBD1	TRBJ1-1	TRBV5-4	once	CASSQEQGGGTEAFF	TGTGCCAGCAGCCAAGAACAGGGGGGCGGGACTGAAGCTTTCTTT
TRBD1	TRBJ1-3	TRBV6-5	NA	CASSYSDRAGNTIYF	TGTGCCAGCAGTTACTCCGACAGGGCTGGAAACACCATATATTTT
TRBD1	TRBJ2-7	TRBV7-9	NA	CASSSGTGAREQYF	TGTGCCAGCAGCTCCGGGACAGGGGCGAGGGAGCAGTACTTC
NA	TRBJ1-4	TRBV19	NA	CASSSGGGRAGEKLFF	TGTGCCAGTAGTTCCGGGGGAGGCAGGGCAGGCGAAAAACTGTTTTTT
TRBD1	TRBJ1-5	TRBV30	NA	CAWSVQYRGSNQPQHF	TGTGCCTGGAGTGTTCAATACAGGGGGAGCAATCAGCCCCAGCATTTT
TRBD2	TRBJ2-7	TRBV13	few	CASSLRGEGSYEQYF	TGTGCCAGCAGCTTACGAGGGGAGGGGTCCTACGAGCAGTACTTC
NA	TRBJ2-5	TRBV9	NA	CASSVAGGNHQETQYF	TGTGCCAGCAGCGTAGCTGGCGGGAACCACCAAGAGACCCAGTACTTC
TRBD1	TRBJ1-1	TRBV25-1	NA	CASRGDRGPTEAFF	TGTGCCAGCAGGGGAGACAGGGGCCCCACTGAAGCTTTCTTT
TRBD1	TRBJ1-6	TRBV6-5	NA	CASSYLGGRGNSPLHF	TGTGCCAGCAGTTATTTAGGGGGCCGTGGTAATTCACCCCTCCACTTT
NA	TRBJ2-7	TRBV23-1	NA	CASSQSLTEHWEQYF	TGCGCCAGCAGTCAATCCCTGACAGAGCATTGGGAGCAGTACTTC
TRBD1	TRBJ2-5	TRBV28	NA	CASRKGQGGETQYF	TGTGCCAGCAGGAAGGGACAGGGGGGGGAGACCCAGTACTTC
NA	TRBJ1-1	TRBV6-6	NA	CASSGEGFTEAFF	TGTGCCAGCAGTGGGGAGGGATTCACTGAAGCTTTCTTT
TRBD1	TRBJ2-7	TRBV10-2	NA	CASSDRGRSYEQYF	TGCGCCAGCAGTGACAGGGGGCGCTCCTACGAGCAGTACTTC
NA	TRBJ2-7	TRBV10-2	NA	CASSDPGSYEQYF	TGCGCCAGCAGTGATCCGGGTTCCTACGAGCAGTACTTC
TRBD2	TRBJ2-2	TRBV28	NA	CASSFGGGKTGELFF	TGTGCCAGCAGTTTCGGGGGAGGGAAGACCGGGGAGCTGTTTTTT
NA	TRBJ2-7	TRBV28	NA	CASMAGYEQYF	TGTGCCAGCATGGCAGGCTACGAGCAGTACTTC
TRBD1	TRBJ2-1	TRBV7-2	few	CASSAQGRQGRLDEQFF	TGTGCCAGCAGCGCCCAGGGAAGACAGGGGCGTTTGGATGAGCAGTTCTTC
NA	TRBJ1-1	TRBV7-3	NA	CASSFTGSTEAFF	TGTGCCAGCAGCTTTACAGGGAGTACTGAAGCTTTCTTT
TRBD1	TRBJ1-1	TRBV5-1	NA	CATKTGQGNTEAFF	TGCGCCACCAAGACCGGACAGGGCAACACTGAAGCTTTCTTT
NA	TRBJ1-1	TRBV7-9	NA	CASSPRGTARTEAFF	TGTGCCAGCAGCCCTCGAGGAACGGCCCGGACTGAAGCTTTCTTT
TRBD2	TRBJ2-1	TRBV7-3	NA	CASSFSGSSYNEQFF	TGTGCCAGCAGCTTTAGCGGGAGCTCCTACAATGAGCAGTTCTTC
NA	TRBJ1-2	TRBV7-2	NA	CASSLRSSPGYGYTF	TGTGCCAGCAGCTTACGGTCATCACCAGGGTATGGCTACACCTTC
NA	TRBJ2-3	TRBV6-6	NA	CASSYSRQHSTDTQYF	TGTGCCAGCAGTTACTCCAGACAGCATAGCACAGATACGCAGTATTTT
TRBD1	TRBJ2-5	TRBV28	NA	CASSFGTGRWETQYF	TGTGCCAGCAGTTTCGGGACAGGGCGGTGGGAGACCCAGTACTTC
NA	TRBJ2-4	TRBV6-6	few	CASSPRERPQYF	TGTGCCAGCAGTCCCCGGGAGCGGCCCCAGTACTTC
NA	TRBJ1-5	TRBV6-1	NA	CASSFPLSGGQPQHF	TGTGCCAGCAGTTTCCCCTTATCGGGGGGTCAGCCCCAGCATTTT
TRBD1	TRBJ1-4	TRBV6-1	once	CASRNSGTGVEKLFF	TGTGCCAGCAGGAACTCCGGGACAGGGGTTGAAAAACTGTTTTTT
TRBD2	TRBJ2-7	TRBV19	NA	CASSIGGAPYEQYF	TGTGCCAGTAGTATCGGGGGGGCCCCCTACGAGCAGTACTTC
NA	TRBJ1-1	TRBV28	NA	CASINGGDTEAFF	TGTGCCAGCATTAATGGGGGGGACACTGAAGCTTTCTTT
NA	TRBJ2-7	TRBV6-1	NA	CASSKSTGKREQYF	TGTGCCAGCAGTAAATCGACAGGAAAGAGGGAGCAGTACTTC
TRBD1	TRBJ2-7	TRBV19	NA	CASSIDGTGQTYEQYF	TGTGCCAGTAGTATAGATGGGACAGGGCAAACCTACGAGCAGTACTTC
NA	TRBJ2-1	TRBV6-1	NA	CATSPWSSYNEQFF	TGTGCCACCTCCCCGTGGAGCTCCTACAATGAGCAGTTCTTC
NA	TRBJ2-1	TRBV4-1	NA	CASSHDDPYGSVYYNEQFF	TGCGCCAGCAGCCATGACGACCCATACGGGAGTGTTTACTACAATGAGCAGTTCTTC
TRBD1	TRBJ2-7	TRBV5-1	NA	CASFGTGGEQYF	TGCGCCAGCTTCGGGACAGGGGGCGAGCAGTACTTC
NA	TRBJ2-3	TRBV28	few	CASSPRGGSTDTQYF	TGTGCCAGCAGCCCCCGGGGTGGCAGCACAGATACGCAGTATTTT
TRBD1	TRBJ1-3	TRBV6-6	NA	CASTHAQGALGNTIYF	TGTGCCAGCACTCACGCACAGGGGGCGCTTGGAAACACCATATATTTT
NA	TRBJ1-2	TRBV10-3	NA	CAISESGGNYGYTF	TGTGCCATCAGTGAGTCGGGAGGGAACTATGGCTACACCTTC
NA	TRBJ1-1	TRBV5-8	NA	CASSLGDTVDTEAFF	TGTGCCAGCAGCTTGGGGGACACGGTGGACACTGAAGCTTTCTTT
TRBD1	TRBJ2-4	TRBV5-4	NA	CASSQVTGDKNIQYF	TGTGCCAGCAGCCAAGTGACAGGGGACAAAAACATTCAGTACTTC
TRBD2	TRBJ2-7	TRBV7-9	once	CASSWYGGYEQYF	TGTGCCAGCAGCTGGTACGGGGGGTACGAGCAGTACTTC
NA	TRBJ2-7	TRBV5-1	NA	CASSFGGARDEQYF	TGCGCCAGCAGCTTTGGAGGGGCGCGCGACGAGCAGTACTTC